This T cell receptor (beta chain) comes out of a study of cytomegalovirus exposure and HLA in healthy donors. Study outcomes and limitations: CMV serostatus was the sole immune exposure information available.

This clone was seen a few times. Antigen specificity is unknown. Looked up from germline, CDR1 is SGHRS and CDR2 is YFSETQ. There are 13 residues in the CDR3. Trimming shortened V by 4 bases and J by 5 bases, and 10 bases separated the two germline ends. Vbeta (60) and Jbeta (13) primers were used in the PCR. Clones were sequenced by immunoSEQ multiplex PCR, and TCRdb holds only the in-frame ones, with some missing. This sample carries more than 110,000 clones, around 84% of them seen once, and the ten largest clones take 2% to 2.5%. The receptor's source is a middle-aged man in good health and CMV-seronegative. The rearrangement joins TRBV5-1 to TRBJ2-1; no reliable D call. The sample taken for sequencing was PBMCs. The DNA for the CDR3 is TGCGCCAGCAGCCTCGCGGCCAACAATGAGCAGTTCTTC. This sequence encodes CASSLAANNEQFF.